One sample yielded the 16 T cell receptor beta chains listed below, sequenced in a study of blood T cell repertoires in COVID-19. Sequenced by immunoSEQ multiplex PCR; TCRdb stores in-frame clones only, minus some. The sample records around 250,000 clones, approximately 88% being singletons. Sequences were obtained from peripheral blood. All receptors come from a woman aged 40 to 50 who had recovered from COVID-19.

The rearrangement joins TRBV5-1 to TRBJ2-2; possible D gene TRBD1, 6 bases. The length of the CDR3 is 15 residues. The germline V gene has CDR1 SGHRS and CDR2 YFSETQ. V was trimmed by 5 bases and J by 5 bases, leaving 16 bases between them. The CDR3 DNA sequence: TGCGCCAGCAGGGAACAGGGAGCTATTACCGGGGAGCTGTTTTTT. As protein: CASREQGAITGELFF.

The chain carries TRBV5-1 and TRBJ1-4; D not resolved. CDR1 is SGHRS and CDR2 is YFSETQ in the germline V gene. V was cut by 6 bases and J by 2 bases, with 11 bases left in between. The CDR3 has 14 residues. The CDR3: CASKLDSTNEKLFF. DNA for the CDR3: TGCGCCAGCAAGTTGGACTCCACTAATGAAAAACTGTTTTTT.

The chain combines TRBV4-1 with TRBJ2-7; D gene ambiguous. V was trimmed by 0 bases and J by 2 bases, leaving 8 bases between them. Germline V gene lookup returns CDR1 MGHRA and CDR2 YSYEKL. The length of the CDR3 is 14 residues. The CDR3 DNA reads TGCGCCAGCAGCCAAGAGCCGCGGACCTACGAGCAGTACTTC. It is translated as CASSQEPRTYEQYF.

The J gene is TRBJ2-3, the V gene TRBV5-1, with 11 bases lining up with TRBD2. J gave up 0 bases and V 4 bases, and 4 bases lay outside the gene matches. This CDR3 region has 16 residues. The V gene's germline CDR1 is SGHRS and CDR2 YFSETQ. CDR3 residues: CASSIGTSGSTDTQYF. The CDR3 DNA reads TGCGCCAGCAGCATAGGGACTAGCGGTAGCACAGATACGCAGTATTTT.

This clone was seen only a few times. The gene calls are TRBV5-1 and TRBJ1-2; the match to TRBD1 covers 9 bases. The ends lost 0 bases at V and 4 bases at J; junction bases unmatched: 4. Germline lookup yields CDR1 SGHRS and CDR2 YFSETQ. The CDR3 totals 15 residues. The CDR3 nucleotides read TGCGCCAGCAGCTTGGCGGGACAGGGTCTCTATGGCTACACCTTC. Translating it yields CASSLAGQGLYGYTF.

The J gene is TRBJ1-3, the V gene TRBV3-1 (or the pseudogene TRBV3-2), with TRBD1 as a possible D gene (6 bases). Germline loops: CDR1 LGHDT, CDR2 YNNKEL (reference sequence). The CDR3 spans 13 residues. V was clipped by 4 bases and J by 4 bases, with 8 bases between them. The CDR3 nucleotides read TGTGCCAGCAGCCCCGGGACAGGAAACACCATATATTTT. Its protein is CASSPGTGNTIYF.

CDR3 sequence (DNA): TGTGCCAGCAGCCAAGACGGGGGGACCTATGGCTACACCTTC. Translating gives CASSQDGGTYGYTF. The rearrangement links TRBV4-2 to TRBJ1-2; TRBD1 might be the D (5 bases). Trimming removed 0 bases from V and 4 bases from J, with 9 bases in between. CDR1 LGHNA and CDR2 YNFKEQ come from the germline V gene. The CDR3 has 14 residues.

The chain couples TRBV5-1 to TRBJ2-1, with D hard to call. Germline assignment: CDR1 SGHRS and CDR2 YFSETQ. With 4 bases removed from V and 4 bases from J, the gap between germline ends came to 15 bases. This CDR3 is 15 amino acids long. As DNA, the CDR3 is TGCGCCAGCAGCCTACGCGAAAACCTTTACAATGAGCAGTTCTTC. Translation: CASSLRENLYNEQFF.

This sequence joins TRBV5-4 and TRBJ2-5; TRBD1 matches at 10 bases. The CDR3 runs 15 residues. CDR1 is SGHNT, CDR2 YYREEE, per germline (reference sequence). V was clipped by 3 bases and J by 5 bases; unmatched bases: 7. This CDR3 is CASSWLSGQGETQYF. The CDR3 DNA follows: TGTGCCAGCAGCTGGCTTTCGGGACAGGGGGAGACCCAGTACTTC.

V usage is TRBV5-1 and J usage is TRBJ2-6; D might be TRBD1 (5 bases). Germline CDR1 is SGHRS and CDR2 is YFSETQ. The V gene lost 2 bases and the J gene lost 0 bases, with 9 bases spanning the gap. The CDR3 runs 16 residues. This chain's CDR3 is CASSFRQPSGANVLTF. The CDR3 coding sequence is TGCGCCAGCAGCTTCCGACAGCCCTCTGGGGCCAACGTCCTGACTTTC.

The chain employs TRBV28 and TRBJ2-7, with no clear D. Per germline, CDR1 MDHEN and CDR2 SYDVKM. The CDR3 extends over 12 amino acids. V lost 7 bases and J 7 bases, leaving 14 bases between the germline ends. Here the CDR3 DNA reads TGTGCCAGCAAAACAGCAAGTCGGGAGCAGTACTTC. As protein: CASKTASREQYF.

The chain has TRBV7-9 and TRBJ2-2; D might be TRBD1 (6 bases). V was clipped by 0 bases and J by 0 bases, with 14 bases between them. The CDR3 covers 18 residues. The germline V gene has CDR1 SEHNR and CDR2 FQNEAQ (reference sequence). The CDR3 DNA is TGTGCCAGCAGCTTAGCGACGGACAGTATCACGAACACCGGGGAGCTGTTTTTT. Amino acids: CASSLATDSITNTGELFF.

The rearrangement joins TRBV30 to TRBJ2-1, with D possibly TRBD2 on 6 matching bases. V was trimmed by 4 bases and J by 11 bases, leaving 21 bases between them. This CDR3 has 14 residues. Germline CDR1 and CDR2: GTSNPN and SVGIG (reference sequence). The CDR3 is CAWNPGLHTSKQFF. CDR3 bases: TGTGCCTGGAACCCGGGACTCCACACCTCTAAGCAGTTCTTC.

This rearrangement joins TRBV5-1 to TRBJ2-5, with 7 bases matching TRBD2. V shed 1 base, J shed 5 bases, and the junction held 14 bases outside the gene matches. The germline V gene has CDR1 SGHRS and CDR2 YFSETQ. CDR3 length: 17 amino acids. The CDR3, as DNA: TGCGCCAGCAGCTTGTTGTCGGGAGGCTCCTTGGGGGAGACCCAGTACTTC. Translating it yields CASSLLSGGSLGETQYF.

The chain has TRBV5-4 and TRBJ2-1, with TRBD2 matching 10 bases. The CDR3 has 16 residues. CDR1 is SGHNT, CDR2 YYREEE, per germline (reference sequence). The V gene end was trimmed by 4 bases and the J gene end by 8 bases; junction bases not matched to a gene: 12. The CDR3 coding sequence is TGTGCCAGCAGCACTCCGGGACTAGCGAGGAAGGATGAGCAGTTCTTC. Its protein product is CASSTPGLARKDEQFF.

The rearrangement joins TRBV11-3 to TRBJ2-5, with a weak D call TRBD2 (6 bases). Germline V CDR1 and CDR2: SGHNT, YENEEA. This CDR3 comprises 13 residues. V dropped 3 bases and J dropped 4 bases, with 9 bases sitting between them. DNA for the CDR3: TGTGCCAGCAGCTTTGGCGGGATAGAGACCCAGTACTTC. Its translation: CASSFGGIETQYF.